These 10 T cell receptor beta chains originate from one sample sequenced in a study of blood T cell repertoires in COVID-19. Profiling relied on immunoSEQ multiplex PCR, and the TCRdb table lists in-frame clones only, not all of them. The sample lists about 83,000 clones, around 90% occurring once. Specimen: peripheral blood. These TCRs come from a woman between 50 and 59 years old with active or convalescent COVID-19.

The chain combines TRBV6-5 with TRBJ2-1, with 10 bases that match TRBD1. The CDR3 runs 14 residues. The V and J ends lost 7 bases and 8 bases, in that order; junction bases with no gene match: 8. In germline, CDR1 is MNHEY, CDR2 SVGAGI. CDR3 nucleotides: TGTGCCAGCAAAGGGACAGGGGAGGGTTATGAGCAGTTCTTC. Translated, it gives CASKGTGEGYEQFF.

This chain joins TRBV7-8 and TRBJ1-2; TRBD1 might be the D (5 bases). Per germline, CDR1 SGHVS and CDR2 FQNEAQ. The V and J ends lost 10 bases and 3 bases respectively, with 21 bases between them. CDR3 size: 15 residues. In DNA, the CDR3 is TGTGCCACAAAGCCCAGTGGGGGGTCGCACTATGGCTACACCTTC. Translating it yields CATKPSGGSHYGYTF.

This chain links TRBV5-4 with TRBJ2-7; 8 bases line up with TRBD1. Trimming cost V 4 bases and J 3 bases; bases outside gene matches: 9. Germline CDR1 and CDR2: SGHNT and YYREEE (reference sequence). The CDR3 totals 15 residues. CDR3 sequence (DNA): TGTGCCAGCAGCCTCCGGACAGGGACTCACTACGAGCAGTACTTC. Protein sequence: CASSLRTGTHYEQYF. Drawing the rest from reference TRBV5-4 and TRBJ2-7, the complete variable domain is ETGVTQSPTHLIKTRGQQVTLRCSSQSGHNTVSWYQQALGQGPQFIFQYYREEENGRGNFPPRFSGLQFPNYSSELNVNALELDDSALYLCASSLRTGTHYEQYFGPGTRLTVT.

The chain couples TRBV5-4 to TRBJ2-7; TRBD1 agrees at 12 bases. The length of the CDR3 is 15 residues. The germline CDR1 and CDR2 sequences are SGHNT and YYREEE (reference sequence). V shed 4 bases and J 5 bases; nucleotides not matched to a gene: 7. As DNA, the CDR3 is TGTGCCAGCAGCCCCCCGGGACAGGGGGCCCACGAGCAGTACTTC. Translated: CASSPPGQGAHEQYF.

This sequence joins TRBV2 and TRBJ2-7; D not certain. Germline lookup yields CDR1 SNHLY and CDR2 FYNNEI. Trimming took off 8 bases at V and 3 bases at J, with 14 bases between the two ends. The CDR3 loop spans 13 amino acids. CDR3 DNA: TGTGCCAGCGCCCTCGGTACAGTCTACGAGCAGTACTTC. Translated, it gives CASALGTVYEQYF.

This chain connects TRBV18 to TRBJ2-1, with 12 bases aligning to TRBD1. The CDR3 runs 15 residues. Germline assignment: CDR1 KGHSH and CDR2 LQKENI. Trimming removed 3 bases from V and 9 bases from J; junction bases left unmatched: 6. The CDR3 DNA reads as TGTGCCAGCTCACCGGGGCGGGACAGGGGGCTTGAGCAGTTCTTC. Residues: CASSPGRDRGLEQFF. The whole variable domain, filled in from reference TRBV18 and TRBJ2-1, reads NAGVMQNPRHLVRRRGQEARLRCSPMKGHSHVYWYRQLPEEGLKFMVYLQKENIIDESGMPKERFSAEFPKEGPSILRIQQVVRGDSAAYFCASSPGRDRGLEQFFGPGTRLTVL.

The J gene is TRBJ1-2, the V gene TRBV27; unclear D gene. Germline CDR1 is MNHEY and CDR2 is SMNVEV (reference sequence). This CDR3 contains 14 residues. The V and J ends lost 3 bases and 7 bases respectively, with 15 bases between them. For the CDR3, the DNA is TGTGCCAGCAGTTTTTCAACACTTTCGGGTGGCTACACCTTC. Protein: CASSFSTLSGGYTF.

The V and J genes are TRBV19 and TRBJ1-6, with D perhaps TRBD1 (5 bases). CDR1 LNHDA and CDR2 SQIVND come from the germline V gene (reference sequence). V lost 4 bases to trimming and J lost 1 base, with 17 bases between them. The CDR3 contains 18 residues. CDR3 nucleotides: TGTGCCAGTAGTACGAGGACGGGGGATAGGTCCTATAATTCACCCCTCCACTTT. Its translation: CASSTRTGDRSYNSPLHF.

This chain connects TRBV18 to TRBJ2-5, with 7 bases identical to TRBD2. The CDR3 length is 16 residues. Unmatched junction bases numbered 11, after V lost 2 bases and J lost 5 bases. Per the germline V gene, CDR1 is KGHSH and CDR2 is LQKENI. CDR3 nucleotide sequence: TGTGCCAGCTCACCATATCACGCCGCGGGGGAGGAGACCCAGTACTTC. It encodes CASSPYHAAGEETQYF.

The CDR3 DNA reads as TGTGCCAGCAGCGGAACTCTAGCGGGGGGTCCTACTAGCACAGATACGCAGTATTTT. This encodes CASSGTLAGGPTSTDTQYF. This chain uses TRBV9 with TRBJ2-3; TRBD2 aligns across 11 bases. In germline, CDR1 is SGDLS, CDR2 YYNGEE. The CDR3 consists of 19 residues. J lost 0 bases, V lost 3 bases, and 12 bases had no gene match.